This T cell receptor (beta chain) is drawn from a study of regulatory T cells in long-lasting Graves disease. As for time point: newly diagnosed GD, antithyroid drugs for less than 3 months. PBMC-extracted RNA yielded the TCR library. In each case, Graves' disease was diagnosed per American Thyroid Association guidelines. Construction of TCR beta libraries relied on iRepertoire HTBI primers and on Arm-PCR targeting CDR3 regions. TCRdb re-analysed the multiplex PCR reads in MiXCR, keeping a single row per CDR3 protein. Of more than 450,000 distinct CDR3 sequences listed, roughly 16% are singletons. This sample was also put to use in a study of T cells in Graves' hyperthyroidism and ophthalmopathy. From that study: When the TCR CDR3 underwent first-round RT-PCR, the HTBI primer set was used. Blood held most thyroid clonotypes expanded above 0.001 frequency.

The source of this sequence is a man in his forties with Graves disease. The sample in question was peripheral blood mononuclear cells (PBMCs), obtained at new diagnosis, from a patient treated with antithyroid drugs.

The CDR3 region is CASSSDRGHTEAFF. CDR3 bases: TGTGCCAGCAGTTCGGACAGGGGCCACACTGAAGCTTTCTTT. This chain connects TRBV12-3 or TRBV12-4 to TRBJ1-1, with 9 bases that match TRBD1. This CDR3 comprises 14 residues. Unmatched junction bases numbered 3, after V lost 4 bases and J lost 3 bases.